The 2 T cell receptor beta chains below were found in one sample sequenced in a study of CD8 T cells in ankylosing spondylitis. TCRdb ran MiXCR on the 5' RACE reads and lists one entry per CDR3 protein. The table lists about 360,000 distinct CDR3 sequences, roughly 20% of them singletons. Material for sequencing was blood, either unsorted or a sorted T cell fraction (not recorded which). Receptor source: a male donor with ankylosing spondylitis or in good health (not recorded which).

The DNA of the CDR3 is TGCGCCAGCAGCTTGGAGGCAGGGGGCTTCGGCAATGAGCAGTTCTTC. Residues: CASSLEAGGFGNEQFF. The rearrangement links TRBV5-1 to TRBJ2-1; 8 bases are shared with TRBD1. CDR1 and CDR2 (germline): SGHRS, YFSETQ. The CDR3 totals 16 residues. With 0 bases clipped from V and 6 bases from J, the junction kept 8 bases outside the gene matches.

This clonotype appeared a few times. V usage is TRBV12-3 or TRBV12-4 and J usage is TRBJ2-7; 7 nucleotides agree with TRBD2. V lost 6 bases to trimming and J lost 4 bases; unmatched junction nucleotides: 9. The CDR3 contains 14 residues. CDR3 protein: CASSDGTNEYEQYF. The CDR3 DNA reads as TGTGCCAGCAGCGACGGGACTAACGAGTACGAGCAGTACTTC.